This T cell receptor (beta chain) comes out of a study of T cell responses to AZD1222 COVID-19 vaccine. V gave up 2 bases and J gave up 6 bases, with 2 bases separating them. Germline CDR1 is SGDLS and CDR2 is YYNGEE. The CDR3 spans 11 residues. The sample holds one count of this clone. This CDR3 is also generated by other DNA sequences in the sample. Profiled with immunoSEQ multiplex PCR; TCRdb holds only in-frame clones, not every one. The table shows about 140,000 clones, with 80% to 95% occurring only once. The sequence was obtained from an adult in good health. This material consisted of peripheral blood, taken on day 0 of AZD1222 vaccination. The chain links TRBV9 to TRBJ2-2; no reliable D call. The CDR3: CASSVAGELFF. In DNA form, the CDR3 reads TGTGCCAGCAGCGTTGCCGGGGAGCTGTTTTTT.